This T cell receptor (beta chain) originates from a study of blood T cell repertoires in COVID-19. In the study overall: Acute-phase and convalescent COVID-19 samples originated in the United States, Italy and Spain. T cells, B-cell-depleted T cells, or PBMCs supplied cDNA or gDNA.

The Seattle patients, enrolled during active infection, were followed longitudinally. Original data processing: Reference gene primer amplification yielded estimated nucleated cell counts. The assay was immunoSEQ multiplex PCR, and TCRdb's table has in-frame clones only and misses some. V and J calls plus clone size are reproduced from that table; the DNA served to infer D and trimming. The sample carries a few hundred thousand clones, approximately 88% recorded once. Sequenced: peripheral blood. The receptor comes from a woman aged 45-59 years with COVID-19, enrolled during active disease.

This chain's CDR3 is CASSSGGPGTDTQYF. DNA for the CDR3: TGTGCCAGTAGTTCCGGGGGGCCCGGTACAGATACGCAGTATTTT. V and J are TRBV19 and TRBJ2-3; D is perhaps TRBD2 (7 bases). Per the germline V gene, CDR1 is LNHDA and CDR2 is SQIVND (reference sequence). The CDR3 covers 15 residues. Trimming removed 5 bases at V and 3 bases at J, with 15 bases between.